This T cell receptor (beta chain) was recovered during a study of blood T cell repertoires in COVID-19. On the study more broadly: The United States, Italy and Spain were the sources of the acute and convalescent COVID-19 samples. T cells, B-cell-depleted T cells, or PBMCs supplied cDNA or gDNA.

The V gene's germline CDR1 is PRHDT and CDR2 FYEKMQ (reference sequence). The CDR3 runs 14 residues. Trimming removed 5 bases from V and 4 bases from J, with 14 bases in between. Authors' data handling: Nucleated cell counts were estimated from reference gene primer amplification. Produced via immunoSEQ multiplex PCR; TCRdb's table is partial and in-frame only. That table furnishes V, J and clone size, whereas the DNA furnished D and trimming. The sample records fewer than 120,000 clones, about 80% being singletons. Input material: peripheral blood. The receptor comes from a woman older than 75 with active or convalescent COVID-19. The chain is built from TRBV13 and TRBJ1-2; D ambiguous. As DNA, the CDR3 is TGTGCCAGCAGCAACGCGCGGGATGGCTATGGCTACACCTTC. This gives the protein CASSNARDGYGYTF.